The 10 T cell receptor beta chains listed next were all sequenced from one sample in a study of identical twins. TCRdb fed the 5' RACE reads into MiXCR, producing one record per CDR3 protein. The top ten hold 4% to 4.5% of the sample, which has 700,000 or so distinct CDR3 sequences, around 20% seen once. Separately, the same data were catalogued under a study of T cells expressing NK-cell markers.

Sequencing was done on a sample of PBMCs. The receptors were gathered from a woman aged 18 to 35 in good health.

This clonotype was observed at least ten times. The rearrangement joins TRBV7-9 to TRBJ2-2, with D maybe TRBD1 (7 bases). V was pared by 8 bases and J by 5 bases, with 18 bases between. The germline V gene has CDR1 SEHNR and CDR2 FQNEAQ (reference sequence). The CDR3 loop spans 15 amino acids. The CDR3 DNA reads TGTGCCAGCCACTACGGAGGGGGCGCAACCGGGGAGCTGTTTTTT. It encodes CASHYGGGATGELFF.

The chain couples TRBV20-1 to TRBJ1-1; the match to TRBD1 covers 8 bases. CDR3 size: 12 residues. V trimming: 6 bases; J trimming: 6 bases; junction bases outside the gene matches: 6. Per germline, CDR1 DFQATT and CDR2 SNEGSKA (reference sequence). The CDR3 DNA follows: TGCAGTGCCTCAGCAGGGGGCCCTGAAGCTTTCTTT. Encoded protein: CSASAGGPEAFF.

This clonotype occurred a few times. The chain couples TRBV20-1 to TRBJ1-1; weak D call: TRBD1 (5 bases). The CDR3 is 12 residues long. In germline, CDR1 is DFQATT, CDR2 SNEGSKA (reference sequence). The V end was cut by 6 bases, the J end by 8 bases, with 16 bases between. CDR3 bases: TGCAGTGCCCTAGGTCGGCAGGGAGAAGCTTTCTTT. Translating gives CSALGRQGEAFF.

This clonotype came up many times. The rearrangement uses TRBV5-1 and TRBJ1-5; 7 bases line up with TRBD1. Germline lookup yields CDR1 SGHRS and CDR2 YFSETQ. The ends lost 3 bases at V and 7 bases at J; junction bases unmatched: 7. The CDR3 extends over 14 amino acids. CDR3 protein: CASSWQGGEQPQHF. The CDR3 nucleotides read TGCGCCAGCAGCTGGCAGGGGGGTGAACAGCCCCAGCATTTT.

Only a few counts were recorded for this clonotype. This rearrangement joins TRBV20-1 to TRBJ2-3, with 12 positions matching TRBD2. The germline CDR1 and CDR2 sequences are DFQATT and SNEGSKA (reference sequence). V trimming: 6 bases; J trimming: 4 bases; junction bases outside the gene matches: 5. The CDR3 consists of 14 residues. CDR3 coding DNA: TGCAGTGCCGGGACTAGCGGGCACCCAGATACGCAGTATTTT. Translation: CSAGTSGHPDTQYF.

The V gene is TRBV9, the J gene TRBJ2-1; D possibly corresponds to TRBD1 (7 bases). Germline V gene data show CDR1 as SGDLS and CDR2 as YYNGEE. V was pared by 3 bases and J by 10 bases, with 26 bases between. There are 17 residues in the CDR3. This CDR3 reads CASSDPETLRQGGEQFF. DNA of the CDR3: TGTGCCAGCAGCGACCCAGAGACCCTGCGACAGGGAGGCGAGCAGTTCTTC. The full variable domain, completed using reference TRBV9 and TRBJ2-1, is DSGVTQTPKHLITATGQRVTLRCSPRSGDLSVYWYQQSLDQGLQFLIQYYNGEERAKGNILERFSAQQFPDLHSELNLSSLELGDSALYFCASSDPETLRQGGEQFFGPGTRLTVL.

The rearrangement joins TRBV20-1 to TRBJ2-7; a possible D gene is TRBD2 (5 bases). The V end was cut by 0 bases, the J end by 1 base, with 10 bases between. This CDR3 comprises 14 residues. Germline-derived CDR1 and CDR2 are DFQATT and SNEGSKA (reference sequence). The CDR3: CSARELEGSYEQYF. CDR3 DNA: TGCAGTGCTAGAGAACTTGAGGGATCCTACGAGCAGTACTTC.

The chain's CDR3 is CASSPRDRDQYNEQFF. The DNA for the CDR3 is TGTGCCAGCAGCCCCCGGGACAGGGACCAATACAATGAGCAGTTCTTC. V and J are TRBV7-9 and TRBJ2-1; 9 bases match TRBD1. The CDR3 runs to 16 residues. CDR1 and CDR2 from the germline V gene are SEHNR and FQNEAQ (reference sequence). With 5 bases clipped from V and 4 bases from J, the junction kept 9 bases outside the gene matches.

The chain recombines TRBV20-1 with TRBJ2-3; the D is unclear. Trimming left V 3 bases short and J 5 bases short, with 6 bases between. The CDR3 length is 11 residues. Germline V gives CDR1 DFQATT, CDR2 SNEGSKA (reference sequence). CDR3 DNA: TGCAGTGCTAGCAGAGAAGATACGCAGTATTTT. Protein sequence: CSASREDTQYF.

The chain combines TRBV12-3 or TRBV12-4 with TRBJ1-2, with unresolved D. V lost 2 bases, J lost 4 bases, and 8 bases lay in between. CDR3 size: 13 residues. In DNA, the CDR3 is TGTGCCAGCAGTTTATCCGGTATCTATGGCTACACCTTC. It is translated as CASSLSGIYGYTF.